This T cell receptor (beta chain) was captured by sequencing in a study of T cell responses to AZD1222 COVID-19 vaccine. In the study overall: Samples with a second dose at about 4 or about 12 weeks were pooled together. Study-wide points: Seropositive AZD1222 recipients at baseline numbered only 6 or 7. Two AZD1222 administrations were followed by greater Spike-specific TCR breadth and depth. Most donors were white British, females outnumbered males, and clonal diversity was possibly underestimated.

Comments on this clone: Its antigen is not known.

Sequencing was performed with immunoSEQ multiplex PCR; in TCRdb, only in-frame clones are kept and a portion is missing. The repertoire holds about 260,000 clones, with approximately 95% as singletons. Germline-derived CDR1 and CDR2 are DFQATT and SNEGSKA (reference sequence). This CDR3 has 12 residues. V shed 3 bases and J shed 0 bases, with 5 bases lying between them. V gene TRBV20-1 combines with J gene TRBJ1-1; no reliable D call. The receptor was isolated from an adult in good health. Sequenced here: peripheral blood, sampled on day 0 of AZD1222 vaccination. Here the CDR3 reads CSASLVNTEAFF. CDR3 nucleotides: TGCAGTGCTAGTTTGGTGAACACTGAAGCTTTCTTT.